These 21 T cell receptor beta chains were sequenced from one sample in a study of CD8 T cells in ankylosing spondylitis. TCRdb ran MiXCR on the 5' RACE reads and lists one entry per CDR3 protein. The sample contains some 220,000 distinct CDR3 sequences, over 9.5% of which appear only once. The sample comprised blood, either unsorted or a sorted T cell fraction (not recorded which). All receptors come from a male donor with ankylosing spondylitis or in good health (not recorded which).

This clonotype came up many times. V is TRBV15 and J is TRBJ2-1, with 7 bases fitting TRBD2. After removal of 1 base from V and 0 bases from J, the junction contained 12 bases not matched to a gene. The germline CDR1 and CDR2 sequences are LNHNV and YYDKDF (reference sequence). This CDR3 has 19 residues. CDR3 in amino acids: CATSRAAREAQSSYNEQFF. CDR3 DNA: TGTGCCACCAGCAGAGCGGCACGGGAGGCCCAAAGCTCCTACAATGAGCAGTTCTTC.

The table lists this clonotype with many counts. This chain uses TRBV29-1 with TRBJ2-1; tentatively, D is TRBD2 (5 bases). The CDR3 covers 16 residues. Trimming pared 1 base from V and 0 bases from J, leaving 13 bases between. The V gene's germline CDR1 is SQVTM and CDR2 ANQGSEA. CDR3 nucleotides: TGCAGCGTTGAAGTTCCAGCGGCAAGCTCCTACAATGAGCAGTTCTTC. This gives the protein CSVEVPAASSYNEQFF.

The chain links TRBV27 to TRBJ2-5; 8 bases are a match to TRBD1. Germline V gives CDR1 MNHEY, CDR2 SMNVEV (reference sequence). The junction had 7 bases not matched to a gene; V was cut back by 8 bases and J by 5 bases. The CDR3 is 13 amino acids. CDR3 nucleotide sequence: TGTGCCAGCCAGGGGGCGTTAATGGAGACCCAGTACTTC. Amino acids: CASQGALMETQYF.

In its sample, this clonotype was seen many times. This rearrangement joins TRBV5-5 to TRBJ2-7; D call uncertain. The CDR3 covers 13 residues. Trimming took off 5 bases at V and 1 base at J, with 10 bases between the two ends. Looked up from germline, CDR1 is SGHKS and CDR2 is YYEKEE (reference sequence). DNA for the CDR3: TGTGCCAGCAGAACCGACTTTTCCTACGAGCAGTACTTC. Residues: CASRTDFSYEQYF.

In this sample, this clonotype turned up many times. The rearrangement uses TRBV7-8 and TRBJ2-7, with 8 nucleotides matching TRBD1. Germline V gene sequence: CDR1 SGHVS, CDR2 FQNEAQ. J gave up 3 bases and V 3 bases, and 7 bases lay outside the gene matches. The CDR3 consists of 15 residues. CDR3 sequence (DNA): TGTGCCAGCAGCTTTGGACAGGGATACTACTACGAGCAGTACTTC. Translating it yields CASSFGQGYYYEQYF.

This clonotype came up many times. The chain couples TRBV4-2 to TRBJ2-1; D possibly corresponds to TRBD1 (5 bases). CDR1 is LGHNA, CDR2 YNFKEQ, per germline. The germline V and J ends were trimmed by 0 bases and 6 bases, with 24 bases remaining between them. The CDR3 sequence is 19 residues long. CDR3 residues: CASSQEGWGESGLRNEQFF. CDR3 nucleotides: TGTGCCAGCAGCCAAGAGGGTTGGGGCGAAAGTGGGCTACGCAATGAGCAGTTCTTC.

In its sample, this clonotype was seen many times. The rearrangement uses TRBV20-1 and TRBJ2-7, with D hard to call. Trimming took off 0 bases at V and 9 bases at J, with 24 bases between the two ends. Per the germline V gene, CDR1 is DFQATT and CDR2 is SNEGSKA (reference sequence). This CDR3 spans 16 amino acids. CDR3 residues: CSARDLIGLGHLSQYF. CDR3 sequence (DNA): TGCAGTGCTAGAGATCTCATCGGGCTAGGCCATTTGTCGCAGTACTTC.

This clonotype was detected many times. CDR3 sequence (DNA): TGCGCCAGCAGCGGCGGACTAGTGACAGATACGCAGTATTTT. Protein sequence: CASSGGLVTDTQYF. The rearrangement links TRBV5-1 to TRBJ2-3; 7 bases agree with TRBD2. Germline V gene sequence: CDR1 SGHRS, CDR2 YFSETQ. The CDR3 spans 14 residues. Trimming took 4 bases from V and 3 from J; bases not matched to a gene: 5.

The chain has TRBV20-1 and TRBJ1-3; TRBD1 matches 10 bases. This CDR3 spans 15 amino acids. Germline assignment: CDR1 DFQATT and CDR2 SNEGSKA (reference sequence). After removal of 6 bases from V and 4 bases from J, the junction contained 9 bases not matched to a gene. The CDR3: CSARDRGESGNTIYF. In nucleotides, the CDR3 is TGCAGTGCCCGGGACAGGGGAGAGTCGGGAAACACCATATATTTT.

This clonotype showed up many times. The CDR3 coding sequence is TGCGCCAGCAGCTTGGAGGGACAGGGGCGGGAGACCCAGTACTTC. This codes for CASSLEGQGRETQYF. The chain joins TRBV5-1 to TRBJ2-5, with 10 bases fitting TRBD1. With 0 bases clipped from V and 5 bases from J, the junction kept 4 bases outside the gene matches. Per germline, CDR1 SGHRS and CDR2 YFSETQ. The CDR3 has 15 amino acids.

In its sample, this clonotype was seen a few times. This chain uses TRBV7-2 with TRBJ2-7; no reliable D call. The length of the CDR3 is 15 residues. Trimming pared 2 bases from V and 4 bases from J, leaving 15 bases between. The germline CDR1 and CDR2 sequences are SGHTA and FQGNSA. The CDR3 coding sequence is TGTGCCAGCAGCTTACTGCCAGCTCCCTCTTACGAGCAGTACTTC. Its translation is CASSLLPAPSYEQYF.

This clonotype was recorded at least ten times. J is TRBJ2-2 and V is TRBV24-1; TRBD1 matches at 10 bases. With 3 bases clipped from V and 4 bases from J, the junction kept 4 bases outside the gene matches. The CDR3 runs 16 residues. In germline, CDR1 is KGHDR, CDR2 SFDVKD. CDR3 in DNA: TGTGCCACCAGTGATCCGGGACAGGGGTCCACCGGGGAGCTGTTTTTT. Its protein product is CATSDPGQGSTGELFF.

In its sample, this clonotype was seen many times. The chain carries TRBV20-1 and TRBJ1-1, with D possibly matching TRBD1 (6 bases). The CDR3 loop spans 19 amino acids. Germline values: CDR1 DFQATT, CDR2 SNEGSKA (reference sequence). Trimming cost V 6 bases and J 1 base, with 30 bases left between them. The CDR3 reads CSAPWRGGGAHISNTEAFF. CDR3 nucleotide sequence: TGCAGTGCCCCCTGGAGAGGCGGGGGGGCCCACATTTCGAACACTGAAGCTTTCTTT.

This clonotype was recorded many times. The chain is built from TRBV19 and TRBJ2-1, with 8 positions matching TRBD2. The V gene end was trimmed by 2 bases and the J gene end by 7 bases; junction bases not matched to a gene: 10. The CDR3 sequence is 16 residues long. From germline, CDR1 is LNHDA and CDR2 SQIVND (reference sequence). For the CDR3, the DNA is TGTGCCAGTAGTATAATCAGACTCGCGGGGGGTAATGAGCAGTTCTTC. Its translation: CASSIIRLAGGNEQFF.

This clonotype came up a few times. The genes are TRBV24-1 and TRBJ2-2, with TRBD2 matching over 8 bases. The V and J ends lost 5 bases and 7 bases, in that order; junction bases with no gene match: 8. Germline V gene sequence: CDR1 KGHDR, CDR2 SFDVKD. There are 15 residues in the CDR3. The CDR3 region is CATSVTGGPIGELFF. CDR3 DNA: TGTGCCACCAGTGTCACGGGGGGGCCCATCGGGGAGCTGTTTTTT.

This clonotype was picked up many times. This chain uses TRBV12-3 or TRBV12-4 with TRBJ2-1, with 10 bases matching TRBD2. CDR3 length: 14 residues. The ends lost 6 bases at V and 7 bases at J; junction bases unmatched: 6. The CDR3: CASRLTSGPNEQFF. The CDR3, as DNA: TGTGCCAGCAGGTTGACTAGCGGGCCGAATGAGCAGTTCTTC.

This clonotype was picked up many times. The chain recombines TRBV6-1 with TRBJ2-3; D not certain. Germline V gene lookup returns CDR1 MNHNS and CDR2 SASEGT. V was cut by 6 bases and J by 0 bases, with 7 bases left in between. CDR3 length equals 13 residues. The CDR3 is CASRVPSTDTQYF. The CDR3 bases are TGTGCCAGCAGGGTTCCTAGCACAGATACGCAGTATTTT.

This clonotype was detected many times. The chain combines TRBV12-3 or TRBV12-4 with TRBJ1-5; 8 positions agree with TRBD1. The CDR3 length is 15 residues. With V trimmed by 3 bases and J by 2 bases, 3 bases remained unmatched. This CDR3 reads CASSFEDRGNQPQHF. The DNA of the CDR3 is TGTGCCAGCAGTTTTGAGGACAGGGGCAATCAGCCCCAGCATTTT.

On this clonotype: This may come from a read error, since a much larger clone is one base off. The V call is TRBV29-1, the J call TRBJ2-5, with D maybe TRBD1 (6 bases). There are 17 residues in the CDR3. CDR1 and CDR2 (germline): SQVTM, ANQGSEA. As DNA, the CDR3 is TGCAGCGTTCAAGATCCTCGAGGGGGAGTGTACCAAGAGACCCAGTACTTC. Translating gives CSVQDPRGGVYQETQYF.

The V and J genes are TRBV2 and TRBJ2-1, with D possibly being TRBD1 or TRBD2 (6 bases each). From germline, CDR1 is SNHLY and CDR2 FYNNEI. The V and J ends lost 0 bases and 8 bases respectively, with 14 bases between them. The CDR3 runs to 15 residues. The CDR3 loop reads CASSEARGAGDEQFF. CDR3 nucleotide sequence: TGTGCCAGCAGTGAAGCGAGGGGGGCTGGAGATGAGCAGTTCTTC.

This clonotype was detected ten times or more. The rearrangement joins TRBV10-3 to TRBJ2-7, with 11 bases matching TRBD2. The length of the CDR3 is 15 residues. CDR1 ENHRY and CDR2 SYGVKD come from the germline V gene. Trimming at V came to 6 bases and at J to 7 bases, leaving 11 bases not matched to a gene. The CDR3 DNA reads TGTGCCATCAGCCCGATAGCGGGAGGGCCTGAAGAGCAGTACTTC. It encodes CAISPIAGGPEEQYF.